A single sample is the source of the 24 T cell receptor beta chains below, sequenced in a study of T cells in Graves' hyperthyroidism and ophthalmopathy. Amplification of TCR beta CDR3 regions was performed using RNA transcripts as template. The HTBI set primed first-round TCR CDR3 RT-PCR. TCRdb independently ran MiXCR on the multiplex PCR reads; one entry per CDR3 protein. There are under 700,000 distinct CDR3 sequences in the sample; 16% occur only once, and about 20% lies in the top ten. The sequenced sample consisted of blood. Source of these receptors: a woman between 18 and 30 years old with Graves' hyperthyroidism.

The chain recombines TRBV6-4 with TRBJ2-3; a weak D match, TRBD2 (6 bases). This CDR3 is built from 14 residues. Germline V lookup: CDR1 MRHNA, CDR2 SNTAGT. V was cut by 4 bases and J by 3 bases, with 11 bases left in between. CDR3 nucleotide sequence: TGTGCCAGCAGTGCCACCGGGACTACAGATACGCAGTATTTT. The encoded protein is CASSATGTTDTQYF.

This rearrangement joins TRBV7-2 to TRBJ2-1; no reliable D call. The CDR3 is 11 residues long. V gave up 5 bases and J gave up 8 bases, with 7 bases separating them. CDR1 and CDR2 (germline): SGHTA, FQGNSA. The CDR3 nucleotides read TGTGCCAGCAGCCCTTACGATGAGCAGTTCTTC. Amino acid sequence: CASSPYDEQFF.

Ten or more counts support this clonotype. The genes are TRBV20-1 and TRBJ2-7; perhaps TRBD2 as D (5 bases). Trimming pared 4 bases from V and 2 bases from J, leaving 15 bases between. The CDR3 spans 14 residues. Germline CDR1 is DFQATT and CDR2 is SNEGSKA (reference sequence). DNA for the CDR3: TGCAGTGCTATTGGGCTTCGGGAAACCTACGAGCAGTACTTC. It specifies CSAIGLRETYEQYF.

This clonotype was detected many times. The chain joins TRBV5-1 to TRBJ1-1, with TRBD1 as a possible D gene (5 bases). Per the germline V gene, CDR1 is SGHRS and CDR2 is YFSETQ. This CDR3 is built from 13 residues. With 4 bases removed from V and 10 bases from J, the gap between germline ends came to 17 bases. This CDR3 is CASSPEGGRGAFF. The CDR3 region has the DNA TGCGCCAGCAGCCCAGAGGGAGGGAGGGGAGCTTTCTTT.

The table lists this clonotype with a few counts. This chain joins TRBV28 and TRBJ1-2; D not resolved. The CDR3 runs 13 residues. Germline values: CDR1 MDHEN, CDR2 SYDVKM. Trimming removed 10 bases at V and 4 bases at J, with 16 bases between. CDR3 DNA sequence: TGTGCCATCTCACCGGGTCCCTTCTATGGCTACACCTTC. Its protein is CAISPGPFYGYTF.

Many counts were recorded for this clonotype. The chain uses TRBV11-2 and TRBJ2-1; perhaps D is TRBD1 or TRBD2 (5 bases each). From germline, CDR1 is SGHAT and CDR2 FQNNGV. The V gene lost 6 bases and the J gene lost 8 bases, with 20 bases spanning the gap. The CDR3 is made up of 15 amino acids. The CDR3 spells CASSSVRGHGYEQFF. The CDR3 DNA sequence: TGTGCCAGCAGTTCTGTCCGGGGCCATGGCTATGAGCAGTTCTTC.

This clonotype showed up many times. The chain recombines TRBV15 with TRBJ2-1; unclear D gene. The CDR3 length is 17 residues. The V gene lost 0 bases and the J gene lost 2 bases, with 14 bases spanning the gap. Germline V gives CDR1 LNHNV, CDR2 YYDKDF (reference sequence). Here the CDR3 reads CATSRDHGSDTYNEQFF. The CDR3 region has the DNA TGTGCCACCAGCAGAGATCACGGGTCAGATACCTACAATGAGCAGTTCTTC.

The table lists this clonotype with many counts. The V call is TRBV7-2, the J call TRBJ1-2; D is unclear. V gave up 7 bases and J gave up 3 bases, with 18 bases separating them. The CDR3 length is 15 residues. Germline CDR1 and CDR2: SGHTA and FQGNSA. The chain's CDR3 is CASNPSGSWDYGYTF. The CDR3 DNA follows: TGTGCCAGCAACCCCTCTGGTTCGTGGGACTATGGCTACACCTTC.

There are many counts of this clonotype. V is TRBV7-3 and J is TRBJ2-3; 11 nucleotides match TRBD2. Germline CDR1 reads SGHTA; CDR2 reads FQGTGA. After removal of 1 base from V and 4 bases from J, the junction contained 4 bases not matched to a gene. CDR3 length: 16 residues. The CDR3 DNA reads as TGTGCCAGCAGCTTAATTAGCGGGGGGGCCTCAGATACGCAGTATTTT. This gives the protein CASSLISGGASDTQYF.

The chain carries TRBV6-5 and TRBJ1-2; TRBD1 is a possible D gene (5 bases). CDR1 and CDR2 from the germline V gene are MNHEY and SVGAGI. The length of the CDR3 is 15 residues. The V end was cut by 4 bases, the J end by 5 bases, with 17 bases between. The chain's CDR3 is CASSSPKRDEYGYTF. CDR3 DNA: TGTGCCAGCAGTTCCCCCAAGAGGGACGAGTATGGCTACACCTTC.

This clonotype was counted ten times or more. This sequence joins TRBV7-2 and TRBJ2-7, with D uncertain. Germline CDR1 reads SGHTA; CDR2 reads FQGNSA. V lost 5 bases and J 5 bases, leaving 7 bases between the germline ends. CDR3 length: 11 residues. This CDR3 is CASSLTHEQYF. The CDR3, as DNA: TGTGCCAGCAGCCTCACTCACGAGCAGTACTTC.

The chain joins TRBV7-9 to TRBJ2-3; the D gene is possibly TRBD2 (6 bases). CDR1 and CDR2 from the germline V gene are SEHNR and FQNEAQ (reference sequence). This CDR3 comprises 16 residues. V gave up 2 bases and J gave up 5 bases, with 17 bases separating them. CDR3 nucleotides: TGTGCCAGCAGCTTACCCGTCGGGGGAGTAGAAGATACGCAGTATTTT. Protein: CASSLPVGGVEDTQYF.

In its sample, this clonotype was seen a few times. V gene TRBV14 combines with J gene TRBJ2-7, with 10 nucleotides matching TRBD1. This CDR3 is 15 amino acids long. V gave up 4 bases and J gave up 2 bases; unmatched junction bases: 5. In germline, CDR1 is SGHDN, CDR2 FVKESK. The CDR3 region is CASSPLGTGAYEQYF. The CDR3 DNA reads as TGTGCCAGCAGCCCCCTCGGGACAGGGGCCTACGAGCAGTACTTC.

A note on this clonotype: Just one base apart from a much larger clone, this may be a read error. This chain joins TRBV6-5 and TRBJ2-7, with 11 positions matching TRBD1. The CDR3 consists of 21 residues. CDR1 is MNHEY, CDR2 SVGAGI, per germline. V shed 4 bases, J shed 2 bases, and the junction held 22 bases outside the gene matches. CDR3: CASSSEYSGTGGQKGAYEQYF. The DNA for the CDR3 is TGTGCCAGCAGTTCTGAGTACTCCGGGACAGGGGGTCAGAAAGGAGCCTACGAGCAGTACTTC.

This clonotype was picked up many times. The CDR3 is CATTLAGGPNEQFF. CDR3 sequence (DNA): TGTGCCACCACACTAGCGGGAGGGCCCAATGAGCAGTTCTTC. The chain employs TRBV12-3 or TRBV12-4 and TRBJ2-1; 13 bases match TRBD2. This CDR3 contains 14 residues. V lost 10 bases and J lost 6; bases outside the gene matches: 6.

V usage is TRBV4-3 and J usage is TRBJ2-1; D possibly corresponds to TRBD2 (6 bases). Germline V gene data show CDR1 as LGHNA and CDR2 as YSLEER. V was cut by 1 base and J by 6 bases, with 16 bases left in between. The CDR3 has 16 residues. For the CDR3, the DNA is TGCGCCAGCAGCCAAGTTGACTTACTAGCAAGCAATGAGCAGTTCTTC. Protein product: CASSQVDLLASNEQFF.

This clonotype was recorded at least ten times. This sequence joins TRBV12-3 or TRBV12-4 and TRBJ1-1; 8 bases map to TRBD1. The CDR3 runs 13 residues. The junction had 5 bases not matched to a gene; V was cut back by 8 bases and J by 3 bases. In nucleotides, the CDR3 is TGTGCCAGCGGTGTGACAGGGGACACTGAAGCTTTCTTT. Amino acids: CASGVTGDTEAFF.

This clonotype was observed a few times. The gene calls are TRBV19 and TRBJ1-1; D is perhaps TRBD1 (6 bases). Germline V CDR1 and CDR2: LNHDA, SQIVND (reference sequence). V was cut by 6 bases and J by 4 bases, with 9 bases left in between. The CDR3 is 12 amino acids. CDR3 DNA sequence: TGTGCCAGTAGCACAGGGAGCACTGAAGCTTTCTTT. Translation: CASSTGSTEAFF.

A few counts support this clonotype. This rearrangement joins TRBV27 to TRBJ2-3; no firm D call. The CDR3 length is 15 residues. Germline assignment: CDR1 MNHEY and CDR2 SMNVEV (reference sequence). The germline V and J ends were trimmed by 7 bases and 2 bases, with 16 bases remaining between them. The CDR3 bases are TGTGCCAGCACCCTCGACTTAGGGAACACAGATACGCAGTATTTT. Protein sequence: CASTLDLGNTDTQYF.

This clonotype was recorded a few times. The chain is built from TRBV29-1 and TRBJ1-1; no firm D call. The CDR3 spans 12 residues. In germline, CDR1 is SQVTM, CDR2 ANQGSEA. Deletions cut 6 bases from V and 4 bases from J, with 12 bases between. The CDR3, as DNA: TGCAGCGTAAAGGGCTTTAGCACTGAAGCTTTCTTT. Its translation: CSVKGFSTEAFF.

About this clonotype: One end of the junction varies from germline; a read error may be responsible. V is TRBV30 and J is TRBJ1-2; the D gene is possibly TRBD1 (5 bases). This CDR3 has 13 amino acids. Looked up from germline, CDR1 is GTSNPN and CDR2 is SVGIG (reference sequence). The CDR3 loop is CAWSLQDNYGCTF. CDR3 DNA sequence: TGTGCCTGGAGTTTACAGGATAACTATGGCTGCACCTTC.

This clonotype came up many times. The rearrangement links TRBV28 to TRBJ2-5; TRBD1 matches 8 bases. Germline assignment: CDR1 MDHEN and CDR2 SYDVKM. The CDR3 contains 14 residues. The V gene end was trimmed by 5 bases and the J gene end by 4 bases; junction bases not matched to a gene: 6. The CDR3 region is CASSREQGGETQYF. CDR3 DNA sequence: TGTGCCAGCAGTCGGGAACAGGGGGGAGAGACCCAGTACTTC.

This clonotype has a count of ten or more. V is TRBV14 and J is TRBJ1-4, with D possibly TRBD1 on 5 matching bases. V lost 2 bases, J lost 7 bases, and 23 bases lay in between. Germline CDR1 is SGHDN and CDR2 is FVKESK. CDR3 length: 18 residues. CDR3 nucleotides: TGTGCCAGCAGCCAAAGGCTATCGGGCCAGGGCGCTCGTGAAAAACTGTTTTTT. Protein: CASSQRLSGQGAREKLFF. Together with reference TRBV14 and TRBJ1-4, the CDR3 gives the full variable domain: EAGVTQFPSHSVIEKGQTVTLRCDPISGHDNLYWYRRVMGKEIKFLLHFVKESKQDESGMPNNRFLAERTGGTYSTLKVQPAELEDSGVYFCASSQRLSGQGAREKLFFGSGTQLSVL.

This clonotype turned up a few times. This chain uses TRBV6-1 with TRBJ1-3; D gene unclear. The ends were cut back, 6 bases at V and 0 bases at J, with 9 bases in the middle. Germline V lookup: CDR1 MNHNS, CDR2 SASEGT. The CDR3 runs 14 residues. CDR3 in amino acids: CASRVELSGNTIYF. The CDR3 DNA reads as TGTGCCAGCAGGGTGGAGCTCTCTGGAAACACCATATATTTT.